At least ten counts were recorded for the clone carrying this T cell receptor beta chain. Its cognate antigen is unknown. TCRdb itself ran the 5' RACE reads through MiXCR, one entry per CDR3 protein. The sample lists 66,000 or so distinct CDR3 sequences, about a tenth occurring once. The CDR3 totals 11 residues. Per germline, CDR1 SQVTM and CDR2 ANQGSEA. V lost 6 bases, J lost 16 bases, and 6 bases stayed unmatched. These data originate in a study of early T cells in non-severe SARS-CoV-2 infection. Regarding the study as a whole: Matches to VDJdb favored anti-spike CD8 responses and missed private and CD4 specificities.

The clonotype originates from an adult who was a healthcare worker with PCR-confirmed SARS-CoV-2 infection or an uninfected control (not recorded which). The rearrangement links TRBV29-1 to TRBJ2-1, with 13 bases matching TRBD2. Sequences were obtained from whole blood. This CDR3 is CSVGLAGVNFF. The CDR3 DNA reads TGCAGCGTCGGACTAGCGGGGGTTAACTTCTTC.